This TCR beta chain was identified during a study of post-analysis software for immune sequencing data. Study summary: Relapsing-remitting, secondary progressive and progressive-relapsing multiple sclerosis courses were included.

Notes on the study in general: Under F measure analysis, samples from one preparation batch co-clustered strongly. Multiple sclerosis patients showed significantly lower normalized Chao1 diversity than controls did. A handful of TRBV segments were significantly more frequent in patients than in controls. TRBV5-6, TRBV5-1 and TRBV20-1 were among these segments.

This clonotype is a singleton in its sample. Its specificity is not known. Included in the TCR beta cDNA libraries were unique molecular identifiers. Each CDR3 protein is one row after TCRdb ran MiXCR on the PCR reads. The sample consists of about 460,000 distinct CDR3 sequences, nearly 45% of them appearing once. Trimming cost V 4 bases and J 4 bases, with 13 bases left between them. Per the germline V gene, CDR1 is SGHTA and CDR2 is FQGNSA. CDR3 length: 15 residues. This sequence was found in a girl under 18 with multiple sclerosis. Sample: blood. The V and J genes are TRBV7-2 and TRBJ1-4; tentatively, D is TRBD1 (6 bases). The CDR3 here is CASSSIGGNNEKLFF. The CDR3 DNA reads as TGTGCCAGCAGCTCCATAGGGGGTAATAATGAAAAACTGTTTTTT.